The T cell receptor (beta chain) described here comes from a study of blood T cell repertoires in COVID-19. About the research overall: T cells, B-cell-depleted T cells, or PBMCs provided the cDNA or gDNA that served as material.

Methods used by the authors: Estimated nucleated cell counts came from reference gene primer amplification. Assay used: immunoSEQ multiplex PCR; TCRdb lists only in-frame clones, some missing. The DNA was the basis for D and trimming; V, J and clone size are from that table. The sample holds about 100,000 clones, 70% to 90% seen once. Germline lookup yields CDR1 SEHNR and CDR2 FQNEAQ (reference sequence). The CDR3 has 14 residues. V shed 3 bases and J shed 0 bases, with 8 bases lying between them. The sample was peripheral blood. The sequence came from a woman aged 60-75 years with acute or convalescent COVID-19. This chain connects TRBV7-9 to TRBJ2-5; no firm D call. The CDR3 nucleotides read TGTGCCAGCAGCTTTAACACCAACCAAGAGACCCAGTACTTC. Translating it yields CASSFNTNQETQYF.